This TCR beta chain was sequenced during a study of cytomegalovirus exposure and HLA in healthy donors. Study-wide findings and caveats: Most TCR sequences proved rare, with some public TCRs found in many donors. In vitro assays verified that three CMV-associated chains recognized CMV antigens specifically.

CDR1 and CDR2 from the germline V gene are MNHEY and SVGAGI. The junction had 2 bases not matched to a gene; V was cut back by 2 bases and J by 1 base. There are 15 residues in the CDR3. Clones were sequenced by immunoSEQ multiplex PCR, and TCRdb holds only the in-frame ones, with some missing. Of more than 95,000 clones listed, approximately 88% are singletons. With regard to this clone: What it binds is not known.

Sequencing used PBMCs. The J gene is TRBJ1-5, the V gene TRBV6-5, with 7 bases that match TRBD1. The sequence was collected from a man in his late teens or twenties in good health and CMV-seronegative. The DNA for the CDR3 is TGTGCCAGCAGTTACAGGGGGCCAAGCAATCAGCCCCAGCATTTT. Translation: CASSYRGPSNQPQHF.